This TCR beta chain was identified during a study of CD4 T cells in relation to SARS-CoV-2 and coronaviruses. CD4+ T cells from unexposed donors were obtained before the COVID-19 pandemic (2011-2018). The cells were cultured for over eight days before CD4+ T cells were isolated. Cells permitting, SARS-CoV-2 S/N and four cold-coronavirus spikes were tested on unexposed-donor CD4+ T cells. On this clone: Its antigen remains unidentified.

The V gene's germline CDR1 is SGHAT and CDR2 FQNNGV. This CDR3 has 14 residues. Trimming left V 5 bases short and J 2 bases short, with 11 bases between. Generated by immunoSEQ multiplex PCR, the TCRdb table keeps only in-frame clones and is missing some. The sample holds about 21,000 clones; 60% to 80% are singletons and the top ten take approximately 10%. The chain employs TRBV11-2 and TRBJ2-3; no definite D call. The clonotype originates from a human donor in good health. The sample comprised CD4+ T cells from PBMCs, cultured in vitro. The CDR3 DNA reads TGTGCCAGCAGCGCGACCAGTCCCACAGATACGCAGTATTTT. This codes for CASSATSPTDTQYF.